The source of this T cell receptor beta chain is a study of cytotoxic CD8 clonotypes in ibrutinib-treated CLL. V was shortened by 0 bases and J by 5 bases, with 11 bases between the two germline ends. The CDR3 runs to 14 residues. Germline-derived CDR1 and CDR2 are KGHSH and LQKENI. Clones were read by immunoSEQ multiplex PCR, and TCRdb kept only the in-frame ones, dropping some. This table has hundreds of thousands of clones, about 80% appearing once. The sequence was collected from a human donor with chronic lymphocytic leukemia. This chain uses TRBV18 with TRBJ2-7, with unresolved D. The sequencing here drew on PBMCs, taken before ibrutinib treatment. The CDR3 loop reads CASSPPWGINEQYF. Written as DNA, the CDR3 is TGTGCCAGCTCACCACCATGGGGAATCAACGAGCAGTACTTC.